These T cell receptor beta chains were read from a single sample in a study of PD-L1 blockade in urothelial cancer. The method was immunoSEQ multiplex PCR; TCRdb's version includes in-frame clones alone and lacks a portion of them. This repertoire shows roughly 50,000 clones, 87% found once; its top ten account for roughly 8.2%. The material sequenced was PBMCs, taken around atezolizumab (anti-PD-L1) treatment. The receptors derive from a man aged 55 to 70 with urothelial cancer. CDR3s include the opening cysteine and the closing phenylalanine or tryptophan. D genes are given only for firm matches. Clone size is given for some rows only: seen once, a few or many times, or a class if the clone is expanded.

V gene,D gene,clone size,J gene,CDR3 protein,CDR3 DNA
TRBV11-2,TRBD1,-,TRBJ1-1,CASSLRTGGKAFF,TGTGCCAGCAGCTTGCGGACAGGGGGCAAAGCTTTCTTT
TRBV4-2,-,-,TRBJ2-6,CASSQDYPPGVSGANVLTF,TGTGCCAGCAGCCAAGACTACCCGCCAGGGGTCTCTGGGGCCAACGTCCTGACTTTC
TRBV5-6,TRBD2,few,TRBJ2-1,CASSLVSGGRNEQFF,TGTGCCAGCAGCTTGGTGAGCGGGGGGAGAAATGAGCAGTTCTTC
TRBV19,TRBD2,-,TRBJ2-5,CASSMSLAGGGETQYF,TGTGCCAGTAGTATGAGCCTAGCGGGGGGTGGGGAGACCCAGTACTTC
TRBV7-8,-,-,TRBJ1-1,CASKLRAPYTEAFF,TGTGCCAGCAAGCTCAGGGCTCCCTACACTGAAGCTTTCTTT
TRBV2,TRBD1,-,TRBJ2-5,CASSEAVQGAARETQYF,TGTGCCAGCAGTGAAGCTGTCCAGGGGGCGGCGAGGGAGACCCAGTACTTC
TRBV7-9,TRBD2,-,TRBJ2-5,CASSLRKGRAQETQYF,TGTGCCAGCAGCTTGAGGAAGGGGAGGGCCCAAGAGACCCAGTACTTC
TRBV9,-,-,TRBJ1-2,CASSPQAANYGYTF,TGTGCCAGCAGCCCCCAGGCAGCTAACTATGGCTACACCTTC
TRBV4-1,TRBD2,-,TRBJ2-7,CASSQEMGGAYEQYF,TGCGCCAGCAGCCAAGAAATGGGGGGGGCCTACGAGCAGTACTTC
TRBV9,TRBD2,-,TRBJ2-1,CASSGRTSRENEQFF,TGTGCCAGCAGCGGAAGGACTAGCAGAGAAAATGAGCAGTTCTTC
TRBV6-4,-,-,TRBJ1-1,CASSDSSKNTEAFF,TGTGCCAGCAGTGACTCTAGCAAGAACACTGAAGCTTTCTTT
TRBV4-2,TRBD2,-,TRBJ2-2,CASSPLVGRGGNTGELFF,TGTGCCAGCAGCCCCCTGGTCGGGAGGGGGGGAAACACCGGGGAGCTGTTTTTT
TRBV5-1,-,-,TRBJ1-2,CASSLEGTSGYTF,TGCGCCAGCAGCTTGGAGGGGACTAGTGGCTACACCTTC
TRBV4-2,-,-,TRBJ1-1,CASSQDETGDEAFF,TGTGCCAGCAGCCAAGACGAGACAGGAGATGAAGCTTTCTTT
TRBV29-1,TRBD1,-,TRBJ1-2,CSVAVTGGDYGYTF,TGCAGCGTTGCCGTCACAGGGGGCGACTATGGCTACACCTTC
TRBV7-2,-,-,TRBJ2-3,CASSLLGYNTDTQYF,TGTGCCAGCAGCTTACTGGGCTACAACACAGATACGCAGTATTTT
TRBV29-1,-,once,TRBJ2-7,CSVVVSGEQYF,TGCAGCGTTGTAGTTTCCGGGGAGCAGTACTTC
TRBV5-4,-,-,TRBJ1-1,CASSLDSLSTEAFF,TGTGCCAGCAGCTTAGACAGTTTGAGCACTGAAGCTTTCTTT
TRBV6-8,TRBD1,-,TRBJ2-1,CASSYFGQGAWLVNEQFF,TGTGCCAGCAGTTATTTCGGGCAGGGGGCTTGGCTGGTCAATGAGCAGTTCTTC
TRBV6-1,-,-,TRBJ1-2,CASSERDKRFNGYTF,TGTGCCAGCAGTGAACGGGATAAACGGTTTAATGGCTACACCTTC
TRBV20-1,-,-,TRBJ2-3,CSATPEDTQYF,TGCAGTGCTACTCCGGAGGATACGCAGTATTTT
TRBV6-1,TRBD1,once,TRBJ1-6,CASTPLDRGGSPLHF,TGTGCCAGCACCCCCTTGGACAGGGGCGGTTCACCCCTCCACTTT
TRBV7-9,TRBD1,-,TRBJ2-7,CASSLGTVIYEQYF,TGTGCCAGCAGCCTCGGGACAGTTATTTACGAGCAGTACTTC
TRBV5-8,-,-,TRBJ1-5,CASRRQADQPQHF,TGTGCCAGCAGAAGACAGGCTGATCAGCCCCAGCATTTT
TRBV5-1,TRBD2,-,TRBJ2-7,CASSPTGLDSYEQYF,TGCGCCAGCAGCCCTACTGGACTAGACTCCTACGAGCAGTACTTC
TRBV7-3,TRBD2,-,TRBJ2-3,CASSPLKKGLAGSTDTQYF,TGTGCCAGCAGCCCATTGAAAAAGGGACTAGCGGGGAGCACAGATACGCAGTATTTT
TRBV7-2,-,-,TRBJ2-7,CASSLAHSLPTYEQYF,TGTGCCAGCAGCTTAGCGCACAGCCTTCCTACCTACGAGCAGTACTTC
TRBV6-1,TRBD2,-,TRBJ2-7,CASTREGRYEQYF,TGTGCCAGCACTCGGGAGGGGCGCTACGAGCAGTACTTC
TRBV18,-,-,TRBJ1-3,CASSLSQVVQDTIYF,TGTGCCAGCTCACTTTCACAGGTGGTTCAGGACACCATATATTTT
TRBV29-1,-,-,TRBJ1-5,CSVTTGFSNQPQHF,TGCAGCGTTACCACAGGGTTTAGCAATCAGCCCCAGCATTTT
TRBV4-1,-,-,TRBJ2-7,CASSQAGTSNSYEQYF,TGCGCCAGCAGCCAAGCCGGGACATCCAACTCCTACGAGCAGTACTTC
TRBV2,-,once,TRBJ2-2,CASSDPTTNTGELFF,TGTGCCAGCAGTGATCCGACAACGAACACCGGGGAGCTGTTTTTT
TRBV7-2,TRBD1,-,TRBJ2-5,CASSTGTAFQETQYF,TGTGCCAGCAGCACCGGGACAGCATTCCAAGAGACCCAGTACTTC
TRBV5-4,TRBD2,once,TRBJ2-4,CASSLGTSGGAWNIQYF,TGTGCCAGCAGCTTGGGGACTAGCGGGGGGGCCTGGAACATTCAGTACTTC
TRBV2,TRBD1,few,TRBJ1-6,CASSAGQGGPPLHF,TGTGCCAGCAGCGCCGGACAGGGTGGGCCACCCCTCCACTTT
TRBV10-1,-,few,TRBJ2-1,CASSTGGRDNEQFF,TGCGCCAGCTCGACGGGGGGCAGGGACAATGAGCAGTTCTTC
TRBV18,TRBD1,-,TRBJ1-2,CASSPGTGNGYTF,TGTGCCAGCTCACCAGGGACAGGGAATGGCTACACCTTC
TRBV5-4,-,-,TRBJ1-1,CASSLNAGLNTEAFF,TGTGCCAGCAGCTTGAATGCAGGGCTGAACACTGAAGCTTTCTTT
TRBV7-2,TRBD1,-,TRBJ1-6,CASRDRTGRNSPLHF,TGTGCCAGCAGGGATCGGACAGGGCGCAATTCACCCCTCCACTTT
TRBV15,TRBD1,-,TRBJ1-4,CAIRGGLNEKLFF,TGTGCCATTCGAGGGGGCCTTAATGAAAAACTGTTTTTT
TRBV30,-,-,TRBJ2-3,CACWQHTDTQYF,TGTGCCTGTTGGCAACACACAGATACGCAGTATTTT
TRBV19,-,-,TRBJ1-2,CASSPPGQLSYGYTF,TGTGCCAGTAGCCCCCCTGGACAGTTATCTTATGGCTACACCTTC
TRBV27,TRBD1,-,TRBJ2-4,CASSPGQGVPPAKNIQYF,TGTGCCAGCAGTCCGGGACAGGGGGTACCCCCAGCCAAAAACATTCAGTACTTC
TRBV6-5,TRBD1,few,TRBJ1-2,CASRTGLYGYTF,TGTGCCAGCAGGACAGGGTTATATGGCTACACCTTC
TRBV5-5,-,-,TRBJ2-1,CASSLGAGILLLNEQFF,TGTGCCAGCAGCTTGGGGGCAGGGATACTACTCTTGAATGAGCAGTTCTTC
TRBV19,TRBD1,once,TRBJ1-3,CASSRGGLGGNTIYF,TGTGCCAGTAGCCGAGGGGGCCTCGGAGGAAACACCATATATTTT
TRBV7-2,TRBD1,once,TRBJ1-2,CASSWDSSYGYTF,TGTGCCAGCAGCTGGGACAGCTCTTATGGCTACACCTTC
TRBV30,TRBD2,-,TRBJ2-3,CAWSGGLAGGTDTQYF,TGTGCCTGGAGTGGGGGACTAGCGGGGGGCACAGATACGCAGTATTTT
TRBV20-1,-,-,TRBJ2-3,CSARTADTQYF,TGCAGTGCTAGAACAGCAGATACGCAGTATTTT
TRBV30,TRBD1,-,TRBJ1-2,CAGPPGQGAGYGYTF,TGTGCCGGACCTCCTGGACAGGGGGCTGGCTATGGCTACACCTTC
TRBV18,-,-,TRBJ2-5,CASSPKELQESQYF,TGTGCCAGCTCACCAAAGGAGCTCCAAGAGTCCCAGTACTTC
TRBV30,-,-,TRBJ1-3,CAWSMRTHSGNTIYF,TGTGCCTGGAGTATGAGGACACACTCTGGAAACACCATATATTTT
TRBV11-2,TRBD2,-,TRBJ2-2,CASSSPSGGTNTGELFF,TGTGCCAGCAGCTCCCCTAGCGGGGGGACCAACACCGGGGAGCTGTTTTTT
TRBV29-1,TRBD1,-,TRBJ2-3,CSVQTGTGSTDTQYF,TGCAGCGTTCAAACCGGGACAGGGTCGACAGATACGCAGTATTTT
TRBV7-2,TRBD2,-,TRBJ2-4,CASSLFGGSQYF,TGTGCCAGCAGCCTCTTCGGGGGGTCTCAGTACTTC